This TCR beta chain was identified in a study of shared clonotypes between healthy human individuals. Study context: Three plates were used per donor for CD4 naive, three for CD4 memory, two for CD8 naive and one for CD8 memory.

The germline V gene encodes CDR1 MDHEN and CDR2 SYDVKM. V was pared by 5 bases and J by 2 bases, with 5 bases of the junction left unmatched. CDR3 size: 14 residues. Across several immunoSEQ plates, the genomic DNA of each subset was split evenly. Original handling: Without quality scores, immunoSEQ junctional reads could not be filtered like full-length reads. Using immunoSEQ multiplex PCR, the repertoire was profiled, and TCRdb retains in-frame clones only, with some absent. Clone size and V and J calls were adopted from that table, with D and trimming inferred from the DNA. Of 2 million to 2.5 million clones in the sample, 85% to 95% were seen once. As defined, naive CD8 cells were CD45RO-negative and positively selected for CCR7, with terminally differentiated effector memory CD45RA+ cells excluded. Concerning this clone: This same CDR3 is encoded by further DNA sequences in the sample.

The sequence was collected from a young man in good health. This rearrangement joins TRBV28 to TRBJ1-2; 7 bases align to TRBD1. Sequenced input: naive CD8+ T cells sorted from blood. The CDR3 region is CASSLSGGNYGYTF. CDR3 coding DNA: TGTGCCAGCAGTCTCTCAGGGGGGAACTATGGCTACACCTTC.